This T cell receptor beta chain was profiled in a study of vaccination effects on CD4 cells after COVID-19. Study findings and constraints: Infection-derived and vaccine-derived clones contracted markedly late after vaccination.

Using immunoSEQ multiplex PCR, the repertoire was profiled, and TCRdb retains in-frame clones only, with some absent. Of tens of thousands of clones in the sample, 72% were seen once. In the ViraFEST assay, antigen-specific CD4+ clonotypes were identified by expansion after peptide-pool stimulation. At the end of 10 days of culture, CD4+ T cells were isolated. Participants were vaccinated with two doses of either the BNT162b2 or mRNA-1273 vaccine. Having tested negative for nucleocapsid antibodies, the vaccine recipients showed no prior SARS-CoV-2 infection. A note on this clone: Its antigen is as yet unknown.

V was clipped by 4 bases and J by 0 bases, with 10 bases between them. The CDR3 consists of 14 residues. CDR1 and CDR2 from the germline V gene are SGHRS and YFSETQ. The sequencing here drew on CD4+ T cells from PBMCs cultured with HCoV-229E spike peptides, taken after COVID-19 vaccination. The V call is TRBV5-1, the J call TRBJ1-2; perhaps TRBD1 as D (5 bases). The receptor comes from a human donor who received a COVID-19 vaccine. In DNA, the CDR3 is TGCGCCAGCAGCCCATCAGGGACTAACTATGGCTACACCTTC. Translated: CASSPSGTNYGYTF.